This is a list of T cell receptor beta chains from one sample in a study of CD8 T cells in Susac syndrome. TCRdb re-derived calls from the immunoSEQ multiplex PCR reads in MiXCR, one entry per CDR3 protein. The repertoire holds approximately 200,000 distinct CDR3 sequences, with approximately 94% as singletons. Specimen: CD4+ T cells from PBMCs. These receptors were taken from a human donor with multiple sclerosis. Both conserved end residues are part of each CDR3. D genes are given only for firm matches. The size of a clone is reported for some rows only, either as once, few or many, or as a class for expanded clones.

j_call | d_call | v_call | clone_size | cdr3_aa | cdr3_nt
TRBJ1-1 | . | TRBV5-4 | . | CASSLLAGMNTEAFF | TGTGCCAGCAGCTTATTGGCAGGCATGAACACTGAAGCTTTCTTT
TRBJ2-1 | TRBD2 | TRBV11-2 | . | CASRPGTSGFNYNEQFF | TGTGCCAGCAGGCCCGGGACTAGCGGGTTCAATTACAATGAGCAGTTCTTC
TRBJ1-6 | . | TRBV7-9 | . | CASSLGVGDSPLHF | TGTGCCAGCAGCTTAGGAGTAGGGGATTCACCCCTCCACTTT
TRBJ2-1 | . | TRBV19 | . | CASRRQGFYNEQFF | TGTGCCAGTAGACGGCAGGGGTTCTACAATGAGCAGTTCTTC
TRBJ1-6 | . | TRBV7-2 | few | CASRPVGGNSSPLHF | TGTGCCAGCAGACCCGTGGGAGGAAATAGCTCACCCCTCCACTTT
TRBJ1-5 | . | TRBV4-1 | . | CASSQDDIGPTQHF | TGCGCCAGCAGCCAAGATGATATCGGCCCGACCCAGCATTTT
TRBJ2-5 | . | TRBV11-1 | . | CASSGGASGQETQYF | TGTGCCAGCAGCGGGGGGGCGTCGGGCCAAGAGACCCAGTACTTC
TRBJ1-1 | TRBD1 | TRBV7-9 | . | CASSVDQQGAFAEAFF | TGTGCCAGCAGCGTCGATCAACAGGGGGCATTTGCTGAAGCTTTCTTT
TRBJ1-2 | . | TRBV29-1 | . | CSEKKGTYGYTF | TGCAGCGAAAAGAAAGGGACCTATGGCTACACCTTC
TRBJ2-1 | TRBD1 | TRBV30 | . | CAWSNSGTGYNEQFF | TGTGCCTGGAGTAACTCCGGGACAGGGTACAATGAGCAGTTCTTC
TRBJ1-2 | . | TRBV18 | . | CASSPGGEGYTF | TGTGCCAGCTCACCAGGGGGCGAAGGCTACACCTTC
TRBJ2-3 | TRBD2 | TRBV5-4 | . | CASSFPSGGATDTQYF | TGTGCCAGCAGCTTTCCTAGCGGGGGGGCCACAGATACGCAGTATTTT
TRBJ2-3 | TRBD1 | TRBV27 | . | CASSFRDSLTDTQYF | TGTGCCAGCAGTTTCCGGGACAGCCTCACAGATACGCAGTATTTT
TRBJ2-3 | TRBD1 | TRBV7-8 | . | CASSYRGATDTQYF | TGTGCCAGCAGCTACAGGGGCGCCACAGATACGCAGTATTTT
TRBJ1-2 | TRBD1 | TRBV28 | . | CASSRDSRNYGYTF | TGTGCCAGCAGTAGGGACAGCCGTAACTATGGCTACACCTTC
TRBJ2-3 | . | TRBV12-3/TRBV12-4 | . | CASSLKGRDTQYF | TGTGCCAGCAGCTTAAAAGGCCGAGATACGCAGTATTTT
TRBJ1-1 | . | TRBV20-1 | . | CSARTTPDGPTFF | TGCAGTGCTAGAACAACTCCGGACGGTCCGACTTTCTTT
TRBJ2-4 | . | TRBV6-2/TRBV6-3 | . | CASSYRDRGLTNIQYF | TGTGCCAGCAGTTATCGCGACAGGGGACTAACAAACATTCAGTACTTC
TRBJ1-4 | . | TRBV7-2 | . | CASSLSPGNEKLFF | TGTGCCAGCAGCTTATCGCCCGGGAATGAAAAACTGTTTTTT
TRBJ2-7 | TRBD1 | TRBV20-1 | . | CSAIPGTGRSYEQYF | TGCAGTGCAATTCCCGGGACAGGGAGATCCTACGAGCAGTACTTC
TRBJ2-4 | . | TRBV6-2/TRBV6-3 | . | CASSYASQGIQYF | TGTGCCAGCAGCTACGCTTCCCAAGGCATTCAGTACTTC
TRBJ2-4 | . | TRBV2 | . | CASSEQVAVQYF | TGTGCCAGCAGTGAACAGGTCGCAGTTCAGTACTTC
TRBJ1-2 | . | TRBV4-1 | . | CASSQDNPARVRYGYTF | TGCGCCAGCAGCCAAGATAATCCCGCCAGGGTTCGGTATGGCTACACCTTC
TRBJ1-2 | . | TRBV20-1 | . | CSALGHTEGYTF | TGCAGTGCTCTCGGACATACGGAGGGCTACACCTTC
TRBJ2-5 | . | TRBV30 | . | CAWSVGIGQTQYF | TGTGCCTGGAGTGTAGGGATCGGGCAGACCCAGTACTTC
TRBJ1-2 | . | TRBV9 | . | CASSVEGWGVYGYTF | TGTGCCAGCAGCGTAGAGGGATGGGGGGTCTATGGCTACACCTTC
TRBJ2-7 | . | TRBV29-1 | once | CSVFGTSTYEQYF | TGCAGCGTATTCGGGACATCCACCTACGAGCAGTACTTC
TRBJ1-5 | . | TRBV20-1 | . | CSARAPNQPQHF | TGCAGTGCTAGGGCCCCCAATCAGCCCCAGCATTTT
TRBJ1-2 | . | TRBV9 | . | CASSVADGSYGYTF | TGTGCCAGCAGCGTAGCTGATGGAAGCTATGGCTACACCTTC
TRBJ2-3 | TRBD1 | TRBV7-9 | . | CASSPRQGGTDTQYF | TGTGCCAGCAGCCCCAGACAGGGGGGCACAGATACGCAGTATTTT
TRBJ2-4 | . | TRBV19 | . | CASSSGTGGNIQYF | TGTGCCAGTAGCTCCGGGACCGGTGGTAACATTCAGTACTTC
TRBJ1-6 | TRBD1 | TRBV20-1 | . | CSARTPTGKSDNSPLHF | TGCAGTGCTAGAACCCCGACAGGGAAGTCCGATAATTCACCCCTCCACTTT
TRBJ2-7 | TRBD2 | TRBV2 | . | CASALAGPHPYEQYF | TGTGCCAGCGCCTTAGCGGGTCCTCATCCCTACGAGCAGTACTTC
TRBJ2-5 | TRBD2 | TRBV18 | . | CASSPASGAQETQYF | TGTGCCAGCTCACCAGCTAGCGGGGCCCAAGAGACCCAGTACTTC
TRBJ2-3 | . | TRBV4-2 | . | CASSQVEGGRVDTQYF | TGTGCCAGCAGCCAAGTCGAGGGGGGCCGGGTGGATACGCAGTATTTT
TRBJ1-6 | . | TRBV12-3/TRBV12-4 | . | CASSFPGNSPLHF | TGTGCCAGCAGTTTCCCCGGAAATTCACCCCTCCACTTT
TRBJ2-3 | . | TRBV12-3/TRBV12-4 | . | CASSLRGPDTQYF | TGTGCCAGCAGCCTCCGAGGTCCAGATACGCAGTATTTT
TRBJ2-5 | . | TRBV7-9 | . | CASSLIRVQETQYF | TGTGCCAGCAGCTTAATAAGGGTCCAGGAGACCCAGTACTTC
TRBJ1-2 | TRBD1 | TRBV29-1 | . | CSVDLFGTGNYGYTF | TGCAGCGTTGACCTGTTCGGGACAGGGAACTATGGCTACACCTTC
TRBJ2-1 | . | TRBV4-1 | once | CASSQTSAQFF | TGCGCCAGCAGCCAAACTAGTGCGCAGTTCTTC
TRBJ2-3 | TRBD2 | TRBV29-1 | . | CSVEGLASGGLDTQYF | TGCAGCGTTGAAGGGTTGGCTAGCGGGGGCCTGGATACGCAGTATTTT
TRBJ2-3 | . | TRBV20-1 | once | CSAASPGLGTDTQYF | TGCAGTGCAGCAAGTCCGGGTCTGGGCACAGATACGCAGTATTTT
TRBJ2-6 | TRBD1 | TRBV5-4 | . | CASSLGQGAHGANVLTF | TGTGCCAGCAGCTTGGGACAGGGGGCGCACGGGGCCAACGTCCTGACTTTC
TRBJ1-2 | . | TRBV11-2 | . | CASSFGYRAYGYTF | TGTGCCAGCAGCTTTGGATACAGGGCTTATGGCTACACCTTC
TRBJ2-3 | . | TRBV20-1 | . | CSASPSTTRHAQYF | TGCAGTGCTAGCCCTTCCACGACTAGGCATGCGCAGTATTTT
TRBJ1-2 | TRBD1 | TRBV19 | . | CASSLRTGSNRTF | TGTGCCAGTAGCCTCAGGACAGGGTCTAATCGCACCTTC
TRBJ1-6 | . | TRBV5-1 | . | CASSGDQGREPRRNSPLHF | TGCGCCAGCAGCGGAGACCAGGGCAGGGAGCCACGTCGGAATTCACCCCTCCACTTT
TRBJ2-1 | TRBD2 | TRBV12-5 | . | CASGRTSGGSNEQFF | TGTGCTAGTGGTAGGACTAGCGGGGGGTCCAATGAGCAGTTCTTC